This entry lists 24 T cell receptor beta chains sequenced from one sample in a study of blood T cell repertoires in COVID-19 (dated by TCRdb to the early 2020s). The method was the immunoSEQ multiplex PCR assay. TCRdb holds this immuneACCESS table with in-frame rearrangements only. Some clones are missing; in checked studies, unresolved V genes explain under half, and the rest has no known cause. This sample lists roughly 160,000 clones; around 85% were detected once. Of the sample, roughly 8.6% is held by the ten largest clones. The sequencing sample was made of peripheral blood. Every receptor here comes from a man in his sixties with acute or convalescent COVID-19.

The V gene is TRBV30, the J gene TRBJ1-2, with TRBD1 matching over 9 bases. Germline V gene sequence: CDR1 GTSNPN, CDR2 SVGIG (reference sequence). The CDR3 totals 13 residues. The V and J ends lost 1 base and 6 bases, in that order; junction bases with no gene match: 3. The CDR3: CAWSETGGDGYTF. The CDR3 coding sequence is TGTGCCTGGAGTGAGACAGGGGGGGATGGCTACACCTTC. Full variable domain (rest looked up from reference TRBV30 and TRBJ1-2): SQTIHQWPATLVQPVGSPLSLECTVEGTSNPNLYWYRQAAGRGLQLLFYSVGIGQISSEVPQNLSASRPQDRQFILSSKKLLLSDSGFYLCAWSETGGDGYTFGSGTRLTVV.

This clone was observed a handful of times. The V call is TRBV4-1, the J call TRBJ2-1; 8 bases align to TRBD2. Trimming cost V 2 bases and J 3 bases; bases outside gene matches: 0. Germline loops: CDR1 MGHRA, CDR2 YSYEKL. The CDR3 contains 14 residues. CDR3 DNA: TGCGCCAGCAGCCAAACTAGCGGCTACAATGAGCAGTTCTTC. It translates to CASSQTSGYNEQFF.

The J gene is TRBJ2-2, the V gene TRBV28; D is ambiguous. This CDR3 contains 13 residues. Trimming shortened V by 6 bases and J by 1 base, and 6 bases separated the two germline ends. Germline V lookup: CDR1 MDHEN, CDR2 SYDVKM. CDR3 coding DNA: TGTGCCAGCAGCCACAGGAACACCGGGGAGCTGTTTTTT. Its protein product is CASSHRNTGELFF.

The rearrangement joins TRBV9 to TRBJ1-4; D is ambiguous. CDR3 length: 15 residues. Germline V gives CDR1 SGDLS, CDR2 YYNGEE. V was cut by 4 bases and J by 0 bases, with 10 bases left in between. In nucleotides, the CDR3 is TGTGCCAGCAGCCGAACCGGGACAACTAATGAAAAACTGTTTTTT. It encodes CASSRTGTTNEKLFF. The whole variable domain, filled in from reference TRBV9 and TRBJ1-4, reads DSGVTQTPKHLITATGQRVTLRCSPRSGDLSVYWYQQSLDQGLQFLIQYYNGEERAKGNILERFSAQQFPDLHSELNLSSLELGDSALYFCASSRTGTTNEKLFFGSGTQLSVL.

The chain has TRBV10-3 and TRBJ1-3; a possible D gene is TRBD1 (5 bases). CDR1 ENHRY and CDR2 SYGVKD come from the germline V gene. V was pared by 9 bases and J by 1 base, with 10 bases between. The CDR3 extends over 13 amino acids. CDR3 bases: TGTGCCATGAGCGGGGGTTCTGGAAACACCATATATTTT. Translating it yields CAMSGGSGNTIYF.

On this clone itself: The identical CDR3 is also encoded by other nucleotide sequences in the sample. The chain joins TRBV5-1 to TRBJ2-7; TRBD1 matches at 10 bases. V was clipped by 4 bases and J by 3 bases; unmatched bases: 4. The CDR3 has 14 residues. The germline V gene has CDR1 SGHRS and CDR2 YFSETQ. CDR3 sequence: CASSPGQGSYEQYF. CDR3 sequence (DNA): TGCGCCAGCAGCCCGGGACAGGGGAGCTACGAGCAGTACTTC.

V is TRBV15 and J is TRBJ2-7; D possibly corresponds to TRBD1 (5 bases). The CDR3 runs to 16 residues. The V gene's germline CDR1 is LNHNV and CDR2 YYDKDF (reference sequence). V was cut by 0 bases and J by 3 bases, with 15 bases left in between. The CDR3 sequence is CATSRDRVGELYEQYF. The CDR3 DNA reads TGTGCCACCAGCAGAGACAGGGTGGGCGAGCTCTACGAGCAGTACTTC.

For this clone: The same CDR3 can be traced to other DNA sequences in this sample. The chain combines TRBV9 with TRBJ1-1; a possible D gene is TRBD1 (5 bases). The ends were cut back, 2 bases at V and 1 base at J, with 6 bases in the middle. Germline CDR1 reads SGDLS; CDR2 reads YYNGEE. This CDR3 spans 13 amino acids. The CDR3 here is CASSVGPNTEAFF. The CDR3 DNA follows: TGTGCCAGCAGCGTGGGGCCGAACACTGAAGCTTTCTTT.

The chain links TRBV6-1 to TRBJ1-1; 11 bases fit TRBD1. The ends lost 4 bases at V and 1 base at J; junction bases unmatched: 5. The CDR3 is 16 amino acids. CDR1 and CDR2 from the germline V gene are MNHNS and SASEGT. CDR3 residues: CASSGTGGPRNTEAFF. The CDR3 region has the DNA TGTGCCAGCAGTGGGACAGGGGGCCCTAGGAACACTGAAGCTTTCTTT.

The V call is TRBV19, the J call TRBJ1-5; D might be TRBD1 (6 bases). The CDR3 spans 18 residues. Trimming took 7 bases from V and 7 from J, leaving 29 bases between them. Germline CDR1 LNHDA, CDR2 SQIVND (reference sequence). CDR3 nucleotides: TGTGCCAGTACCGTCGTAGGCCCGCGGGGGCGATCGAGGCAGCCCCAGCATTTT. Protein sequence: CASTVVGPRGRSRQPQHF. Variable domain in full (rest from reference TRBV19 and TRBJ1-5): DGGITQSPKYLFRKEGQNVTLSCEQNLNHDAMYWYRQDPGQGLRLIYYSQIVNDFQKGDIAEGYSVSREKKESFPLTVTSAQKNPTAFYLCASTVVGPRGRSRQPQHFGDGTRLSIL.

This clone was observed once. The gene calls are TRBV5-1 and TRBJ2-2; 7 nucleotides line up with TRBD2. CDR1 SGHRS and CDR2 YFSETQ come from the germline V gene. The CDR3 runs 19 residues. Germline trimming cut 2 bases from V and 5 bases from J; bases unmatched to any gene: 18. The CDR3 loop reads CASSFGAISGGRETGELFF. The DNA for the CDR3 is TGCGCCAGCAGCTTCGGGGCAATTAGCGGCGGGAGAGAAACCGGGGAGCTGTTTTTT. The entire variable domain, with the rest obtained from reference TRBV5-1 and TRBJ2-2, is as follows: KAGVTQTPRYLIKTRGQQVTLSCSPISGHRSVSWYQQTPGQGLQFLFEYFSETQRNKGNFPGRFSGRQFSNSRSEMNVSTLELGDSALYLCASSFGAISGGRETGELFFGEGSRLTVL.

The J gene is TRBJ2-7, the V gene TRBV6-2 or TRBV6-3; 8 nucleotides line up with TRBD1. The CDR3 contains 17 residues. V lost 0 bases and J lost 3; bases outside the gene matches: 10. CDR1 and CDR2 (germline): MNHEY, SVGEGT. The CDR3 region is CASSYSRDRSGLYEQYF. The CDR3 DNA follows: TGTGCCAGCAGTTACTCCCGGGACAGGAGTGGACTCTACGAGCAGTACTTC.

The rearrangement links TRBV6-6 to TRBJ2-1, with a weak D call TRBD2 (6 bases). Germline assignment: CDR1 MNHNY and CDR2 SVGAGI (reference sequence). The CDR3 loop spans 17 amino acids. Trimming took off 5 bases at V and 0 bases at J, with 17 bases between the two ends. Here the CDR3 DNA reads TGTGCCAGCAGTCGACAAGGTAGCGGTAGCTCCTACAATGAGCAGTTCTTC. This translates into CASSRQGSGSSYNEQFF.

The chain is built from TRBV5-1 and TRBJ1-1, with 7 bases fitting TRBD1. Germline V lookup: CDR1 SGHRS, CDR2 YFSETQ. This CDR3 comprises 13 residues. The V gene end was trimmed by 5 bases and the J gene end by 5 bases; junction bases not matched to a gene: 6. CDR3 residues: CASSRGLGTEAFF. In DNA, the CDR3 is TGCGCCAGCAGTAGGGGGCTTGGAACTGAAGCTTTCTTT.

This rearrangement joins TRBV5-4 to TRBJ1-5; TRBD1 might be the D (6 bases). The CDR3 spans 13 residues. Germline CDR1 SGHNT, CDR2 YYREEE (reference sequence). V was shortened by 0 bases and J by 5 bases, with 6 bases between the two germline ends. CDR3 DNA sequence: TGTGCCAGCAGCTTGGACAGGGATCAGCCCCAGCATTTT. Its protein is CASSLDRDQPQHF.

This rearrangement joins TRBV6-5 to TRBJ1-4; 7 nucleotides agree with TRBD1. The trim removed 8 bases at V and 4 bases at J, leaving 7 bases unmatched. This CDR3 spans 14 amino acids. The V gene's germline CDR1 is MNHEY and CDR2 SVGAGI. The DNA of the CDR3 is TGTGCCAGCGGCAAGACAGGGTTTAATGAAAAACTGTTTTTT. Its translation is CASGKTGFNEKLFF.

This clone is a singleton in its sample. The gene calls are TRBV10-3 and TRBJ1-1, with D possibly TRBD1 on 6 matching bases. CDR1 and CDR2 (germline): ENHRY, SYGVKD. The V and J ends lost 6 bases and 4 bases respectively, with 12 bases between them. The CDR3 totals 13 residues. CDR3 sequence: CAISQGLGTEAFF. CDR3 sequence (DNA): TGTGCCATCAGCCAGGGGTTGGGCACTGAAGCTTTCTTT.

This clone was seen a handful of times. The chain recombines TRBV3-1 (or the pseudogene TRBV3-2) with TRBJ2-7; tentative D call: TRBD2 (5 bases). CDR1 and CDR2 from the germline V gene are LGHDT and YNNKEL (reference sequence). Trimming pared 4 bases from V and 2 bases from J, leaving 12 bases between. This CDR3 comprises 14 residues. The CDR3 spells CASSLGMGPYEQYF. The CDR3 DNA reads as TGTGCCAGCAGCCTCGGGATGGGCCCCTACGAGCAGTACTTC.

The rearrangement links TRBV3-1 (or the pseudogene TRBV3-2) to TRBJ1-1, with D maybe TRBD1 (6 bases). The CDR3 sequence is 16 residues long. V was pared by 4 bases and J by 4 bases, with 19 bases between. The germline CDR1 and CDR2 sequences are LGHDT and YNNKEL (reference sequence). For the CDR3, the DNA is TGTGCCAGCAGCCCCCGGGGGGCGGAAATAGGCACTGAAGCTTTCTTT. This encodes CASSPRGAEIGTEAFF.

The J gene is TRBJ2-6, the V gene TRBV7-3; possibly TRBD1 for D (6 bases). The CDR3 covers 17 residues. CDR1 is SGHTA and CDR2 is FQGTGA in the germline V gene. The germline V and J ends were trimmed by 6 bases and 0 bases, with 15 bases remaining between them. The CDR3 is CASSNRGSTSGANVLTF. Written as DNA, the CDR3 is TGTGCCAGCAGTAATAGGGGGAGCACCTCTGGGGCCAACGTCCTGACTTTC.

The chain combines TRBV29-1 with TRBJ1-2; 7 bases match TRBD1. The germline gives CDR1 SQVTM, CDR2 ANQGSEA. V was pared by 6 bases and J by 4 bases, with 14 bases of the junction left unmatched. This CDR3 has 15 residues. In DNA, the CDR3 is TGCAGCGTCCACGGACAGGCATCACGTCTCTATGGCTACACCTTC. It is translated as CSVHGQASRLYGYTF.

The chain employs TRBV5-1 and TRBJ2-1; no definite D call. Germline CDR1 is SGHRS and CDR2 is YFSETQ. Trimming pared 1 base from V and 10 bases from J, leaving 6 bases between. This CDR3 region has 11 residues. CDR3: CASSLSQEQFF. The CDR3, as DNA: TGCGCCAGCAGCTTGTCCCAAGAGCAGTTCTTC.

V usage is TRBV2 and J usage is TRBJ2-3; maybe TRBD2 (5 bases). Trimming took 0 bases from V and 3 from J, leaving 7 bases between them. The CDR3 is 14 amino acids. The germline V gene encodes CDR1 SNHLY and CDR2 FYNNEI. CDR3 in DNA: TGTGCCAGCAGTGAAGCGGGAGTAACAGATACGCAGTATTTT. It specifies CASSEAGVTDTQYF.

The CDR3 spells CASSFGDYASYEQYF. CDR3 nucleotide sequence: TGTGCCAGCAGCTTCGGGGACTATGCGTCCTACGAGCAGTACTTC. V is TRBV7-2 and J is TRBJ2-7; 7 positions match TRBD2. Germline loops: CDR1 SGHTA, CDR2 FQGNSA. The ends lost 3 bases at V and 1 base at J; junction bases unmatched: 6. CDR3 length: 15 residues.